The 20 T cell receptor beta chains below come from one sample, sequenced in a study of cytomegalovirus exposure and HLA in healthy donors (dated by TCRdb to the late 2010s). The library was obtained by the immunoSEQ multiplex PCR assay. The multiplex PCR relied on a mix of 60 forward primers for TCR Vbeta segments and 13 reverse primers for TCR Jbeta segments. TCRdb stores this immuneACCESS table with in-frame sequences only. Part of the clones is absent; in the studies checked, under half of the shortfall reflects unresolved V genes, and no reason is known for the rest. Counted in this sample were 110,000 or so clones; around 76% of them appeared once. Clones ranked in the top ten supply 15% to 20% of the sample. Material: PBMCs. The receptors were sampled from a man aged 50 to 60 in good health and CMV-seropositive.

This rearrangement joins TRBV11-3 to TRBJ1-1; D unclear. The CDR3 is 14 amino acids. From germline, CDR1 is SGHNT and CDR2 YENEEA. Trimming shortened V by 3 bases and J by 0 bases, and 8 bases separated the two germline ends. The CDR3 DNA sequence: TGTGCCAGCAGCTTGTCTGGGCTGAACACTGAAGCTTTCTTT. Translation gives CASSLSGLNTEAFF.

The gene calls are TRBV19 and TRBJ2-7; tentatively, D is TRBD1 (6 bases). CDR1 is LNHDA, CDR2 SQIVND, per germline (reference sequence). V was clipped by 3 bases and J by 3 bases, with 24 bases between them. This CDR3 is built from 18 residues. The CDR3 sequence is CASSIGRGLRSPSYEQYF. DNA for the CDR3: TGTGCCAGTAGTATTGGAAGGGGGTTGAGGTCCCCCAGCTACGAGCAGTACTTC. The full variable domain, with the rest looked up from reference TRBV19 and TRBJ2-7, is DGGITQSPKYLFRKEGQNVTLSCEQNLNHDAMYWYRQDPGQGLRLIYYSQIVNDFQKGDIAEGYSVSREKKESFPLTVTSAQKNPTAFYLCASSIGRGLRSPSYEQYFGPGTRLTVT.

The gene calls are TRBV18 and TRBJ2-5; possibly TRBD1 for D (5 bases). Trimming removed 0 bases at V and 2 bases at J, with 16 bases between. This CDR3 spans 17 amino acids. The germline V gene encodes CDR1 KGHSH and CDR2 LQKENI. CDR3 in DNA: TGTGCCAGCTCACCACCGAGGTTTGGTAGACAGCAAGAGACCCAGTACTTC. This translates into CASSPPRFGRQQETQYF.

The genes are TRBV6-1 and TRBJ1-5; 7 bases align to TRBD1. This CDR3 is 12 amino acids long. CDR1 MNHNS and CDR2 SASEGT come from the germline V gene. J was trimmed by 7 bases and V by 11 bases; bases with no gene match: 8. The CDR3 protein is CAGRTGDQPQHF. DNA for the CDR3: TGTGCCGGACGAACAGGGGACCAGCCCCAGCATTTT.

V usage is TRBV9 and J usage is TRBJ1-1, with D tentatively TRBD1 (5 bases). This CDR3 comprises 20 residues. V was cut by 3 bases and J by 2 bases, with 29 bases left in between. Per germline, CDR1 SGDLS and CDR2 YYNGEE. CDR3 sequence reads: CASSAVIAGRLNWENTEAFF. The CDR3 nucleotides read TGTGCCAGCAGCGCCGTCATTGCGGGACGCCTCAATTGGGAAAACACTGAAGCTTTCTTT.

This clone was detected only a few times. CDR3 in DNA: TGTGCCAGCGGGCGGGGGGCAGGGAACATTCAGTACTTC. It translates to CASGRGAGNIQYF. V usage is TRBV2 and J usage is TRBJ2-4, with 8 bases aligning to TRBD2. Germline CDR1 reads SNHLY; CDR2 reads FYNNEI. J lost 7 bases, V lost 8 bases, and 7 bases had no gene match. This CDR3 comprises 13 residues.

The chain recombines TRBV7-2 with TRBJ2-7; tentatively, D is TRBD2 (6 bases). Trimming removed 5 bases from V and 8 bases from J, with 19 bases in between. CDR3 length equals 14 residues. The germline CDR1 and CDR2 sequences are SGHTA and FQGNSA. CDR3 DNA: TGTGCCAGCAGCCCGGGACTCCCAAAAACGAAGCAGTACTTC. Translated, it gives CASSPGLPKTKQYF.

The chain joins TRBV27 to TRBJ2-5; 9 bases align to TRBD1. The J call could be wrong; TRBJ2-7 is a better fit for the DNA end. Germline CDR1 MNHEY, CDR2 SMNVEV (reference sequence). The CDR3 covers 15 residues. The CDR3 loop reads CASSPTGTGINEQYF. The DNA of the CDR3 is TGTGCCAGCAGTCCCACCGGGACAGGGATCAACGAGCAGTACTTC.

J is TRBJ2-7 and V is TRBV11-3, with TRBD1 as a possible D gene (6 bases). Germline-derived CDR1 and CDR2 are SGHNT and YENEEA. The CDR3 sequence is 14 residues long. V gave up 4 bases and J gave up 4 bases, with 14 bases separating them. As DNA, the CDR3 is TGTGCCAGCAGCTGGACAGAGTCGGGGTACGAGCAGTACTTC. Its translation is CASSWTESGYEQYF.

This clone showed up just a few times. The gene calls are TRBV5-1 and TRBJ1-2; the D is unclear. Trimming removed 4 bases at V and 4 bases at J, with 20 bases between. This CDR3 region has 16 residues. Germline CDR1 reads SGHRS; CDR2 reads YFSETQ. The CDR3 sequence is CASSPSRGLDLYGYTF. The CDR3 DNA reads TGCGCCAGCAGCCCATCCCGAGGGCTGGACCTCTATGGCTACACCTTC.

This clone was recorded once. In DNA, the CDR3 is TGTGCCAGCAGTTTAGCGGGAGGAGGCACAGATACGCAGTATTTT. This encodes CASSLAGGGTDTQYF. This chain connects TRBV28 to TRBJ2-3; TRBD2 matches 8 bases. This CDR3 is built from 15 residues. V was pared by 2 bases and J by 1 base, with 2 bases of the junction left unmatched. The germline V gene has CDR1 MDHEN and CDR2 SYDVKM.

V gene TRBV11-2 combines with J gene TRBJ2-1, with 13 bases aligning to TRBD2. This CDR3 region has 16 residues. Germline values: CDR1 SGHAT, CDR2 FQNNGV. Losses at the gene ends were 5 bases for V and 6 bases for J; bases not matched to a gene: 7. CDR3 nucleotide sequence: TGTGCCAGCAGCGGCGGGGGACTAGCGGGATCCAATGAGCAGTTCTTC. Its translation is CASSGGGLAGSNEQFF.

This chain joins TRBV5-6 and TRBJ1-4; D is undetermined. The V end was cut by 0 bases, the J end by 4 bases, with 10 bases between. The CDR3 is 15 amino acids. CDR1 is SGHDT and CDR2 is YYEEEE in the germline V gene. Written as DNA, the CDR3 is TGTGCCAGCAGCTTGGGAGGCCTTAGTAATGAAAAACTGTTTTTT. Its protein product is CASSLGGLSNEKLFF.

The gene calls are TRBV27 and TRBJ2-1; unclear D gene. V was cut by 5 bases and J by 4 bases, with 18 bases left in between. CDR3 length: 16 amino acids. Germline V gene data show CDR1 as MNHEY and CDR2 as SMNVEV (reference sequence). The CDR3 region has the DNA TGTGCCAGCAGTCCGATAACAAGCGAATCTTACAATGAGCAGTTCTTC. Translation: CASSPITSESYNEQFF.

The CDR3 sequence: CAISERISSVYNEQFF. The CDR3 DNA sequence: TGTGCCATCAGTGAACGCATAAGCAGCGTGTACAATGAGCAGTTCTTC. The rearrangement links TRBV10-3 to TRBJ2-1, with D hard to call. The V gene lost 3 bases and the J gene lost 4 bases, with 16 bases spanning the gap. The CDR3 has 16 residues. In germline, CDR1 is ENHRY, CDR2 SYGVKD.

The chain employs TRBV5-1 and TRBJ2-1; D not resolved. Germline values: CDR1 SGHRS, CDR2 YFSETQ. The CDR3 spans 14 residues. Trimming removed 2 bases at V and 7 bases at J, with 13 bases between. Here the CDR3 DNA reads TGCGCCAGCAGCTTACGTGGCCCCTGGAATGAGCAGTTCTTC. It is translated as CASSLRGPWNEQFF.

The chain is built from TRBV4-1 and TRBJ2-7; the D is unclear. Trimming shortened V by 1 base and J by 0 bases, and 16 bases separated the two germline ends. The CDR3 consists of 17 residues. CDR1 MGHRA and CDR2 YSYEKL come from the germline V gene. The CDR3 here is CASSQAPLAAGSYEQYF. The CDR3 DNA reads TGCGCCAGCAGCCAAGCTCCCCTTGCTGCCGGCTCCTACGAGCAGTACTTC.

This clone was found once. This CDR3 reads CASSADSGDRHGYGYTF. CDR3 DNA: TGCGCCAGCAGCGCGGACAGCGGAGATCGCCACGGCTATGGCTACACCTTC. The V call is TRBV10-1, the J call TRBJ1-2; perhaps TRBD1 as D (6 bases). Germline-derived CDR1 and CDR2 are WNHNN and SYGVQD (reference sequence). V was clipped by 6 bases and J by 4 bases, with 24 bases between them. The CDR3 is 17 residues long.

This chain joins TRBV6-6 and TRBJ2-7; D possibly corresponds to TRBD1 (6 bases). Trimming took 8 bases from V and 4 from J, leaving 18 bases between them. Germline assignment: CDR1 MNHNY and CDR2 SVGAGI (reference sequence). The CDR3 length is 14 residues. The CDR3 bases are TGTGCCAGCCGAATTGGTCAGGGGTCTTACGAGCAGTACTTC. This codes for CASRIGQGSYEQYF.

V is TRBV6-6 and J is TRBJ1-1, with no clear D. V shed 4 bases and J shed 5 bases, with 11 bases lying between them. Germline values: CDR1 MNHNY, CDR2 SVGAGI (reference sequence). This CDR3 has 13 amino acids. CDR3 nucleotides: TGTGCCAGCAGTTTACTGCGGGGTACTGAAGCTTTCTTT. This codes for CASSLLRGTEAFF.